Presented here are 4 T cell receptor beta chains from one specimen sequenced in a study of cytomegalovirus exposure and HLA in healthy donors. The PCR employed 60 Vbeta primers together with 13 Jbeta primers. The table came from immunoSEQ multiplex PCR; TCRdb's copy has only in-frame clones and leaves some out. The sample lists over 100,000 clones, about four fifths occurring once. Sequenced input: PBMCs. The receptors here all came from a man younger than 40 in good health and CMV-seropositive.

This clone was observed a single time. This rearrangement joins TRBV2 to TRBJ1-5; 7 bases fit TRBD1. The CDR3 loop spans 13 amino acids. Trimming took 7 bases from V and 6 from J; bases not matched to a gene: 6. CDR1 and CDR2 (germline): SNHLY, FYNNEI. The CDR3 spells CASTRTGSQPQHF. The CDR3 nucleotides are TGTGCCAGCACCCGGACAGGTAGTCAGCCCCAGCATTTT.

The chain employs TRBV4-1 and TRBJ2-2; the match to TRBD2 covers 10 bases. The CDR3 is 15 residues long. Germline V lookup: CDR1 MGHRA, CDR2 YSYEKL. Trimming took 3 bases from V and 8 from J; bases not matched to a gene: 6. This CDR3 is CASSHSGRASGELFF. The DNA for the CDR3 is TGCGCCAGCAGCCACAGCGGGAGGGCCTCAGGGGAGCTGTTTTTT.

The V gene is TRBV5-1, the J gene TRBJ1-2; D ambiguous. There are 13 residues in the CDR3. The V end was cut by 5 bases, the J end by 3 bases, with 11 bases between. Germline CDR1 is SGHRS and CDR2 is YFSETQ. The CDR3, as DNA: TGCGCCAGCAGTTATGCCGGGGACTATGGCTACACCTTC. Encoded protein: CASSYAGDYGYTF.

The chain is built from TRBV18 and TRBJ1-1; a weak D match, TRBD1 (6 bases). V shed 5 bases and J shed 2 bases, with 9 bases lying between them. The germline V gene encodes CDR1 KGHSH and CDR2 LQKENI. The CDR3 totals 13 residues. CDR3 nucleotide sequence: TGTGCCAGCTCAGTGGACAGTAACACTGAAGCTTTCTTT. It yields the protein CASSVDSNTEAFF.